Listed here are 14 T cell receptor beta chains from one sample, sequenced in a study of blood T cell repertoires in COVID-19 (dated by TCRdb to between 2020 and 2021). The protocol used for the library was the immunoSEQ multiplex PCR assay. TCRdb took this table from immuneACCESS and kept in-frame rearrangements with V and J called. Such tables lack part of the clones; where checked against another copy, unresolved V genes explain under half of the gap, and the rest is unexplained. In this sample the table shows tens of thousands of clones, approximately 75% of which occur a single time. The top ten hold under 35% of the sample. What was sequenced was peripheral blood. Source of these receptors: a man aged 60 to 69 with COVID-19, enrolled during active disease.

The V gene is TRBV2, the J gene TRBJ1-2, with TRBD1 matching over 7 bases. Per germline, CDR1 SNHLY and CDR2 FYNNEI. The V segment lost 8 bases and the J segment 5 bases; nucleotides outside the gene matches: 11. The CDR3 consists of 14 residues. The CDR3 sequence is CASRDSLRFYGYTF. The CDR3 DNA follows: TGTGCCAGCCGGGACAGCCTGAGGTTTTATGGCTACACCTTC. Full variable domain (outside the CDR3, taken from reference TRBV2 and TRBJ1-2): EPEVTQTPSHQVTQMGQEVILRCVPISNHLYFYWYRQILGQKVEFLVSFYNNEISEKSEIFDDQFSVERPDGSNFTLKIRSTKLEDSAMYFCASRDSLRFYGYTFGSGTRLTVV.

The CDR3 DNA follows: TGCGCCAGCAGCTTGGACGGGGTGGATTCACCCCTCCACTTT. Translation: CASSLDGVDSPLHF. The chain carries TRBV5-1 and TRBJ1-6, with unresolved D. Germline assignment: CDR1 SGHRS and CDR2 YFSETQ. There are 14 residues in the CDR3. Trimming pared 0 bases from V and 8 bases from J, leaving 9 bases between.

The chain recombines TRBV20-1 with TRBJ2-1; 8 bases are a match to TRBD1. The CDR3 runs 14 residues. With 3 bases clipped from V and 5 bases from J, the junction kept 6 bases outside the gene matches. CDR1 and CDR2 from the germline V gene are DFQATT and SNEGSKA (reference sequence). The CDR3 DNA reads TGCAGTGCTAGTCGACAGGGGTCCGACAATGAGCAGTTCTTC. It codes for CSASRQGSDNEQFF.

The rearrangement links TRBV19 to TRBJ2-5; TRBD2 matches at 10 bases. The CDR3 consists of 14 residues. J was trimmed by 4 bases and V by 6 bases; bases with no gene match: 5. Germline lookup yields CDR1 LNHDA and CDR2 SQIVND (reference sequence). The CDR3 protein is CASSKREGRETQYF. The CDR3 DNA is TGTGCCAGTAGCAAGCGGGAGGGCAGAGAGACCCAGTACTTC.

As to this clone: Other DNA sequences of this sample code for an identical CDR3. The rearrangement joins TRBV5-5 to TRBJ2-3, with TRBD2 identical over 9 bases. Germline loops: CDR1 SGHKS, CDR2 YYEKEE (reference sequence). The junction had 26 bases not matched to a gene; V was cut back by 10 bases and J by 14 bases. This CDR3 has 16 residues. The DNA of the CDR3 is TGTGCCCGCTGGTTGGGCGGGGGGGGGAGGGCCCTCCCTGGGTATTTT. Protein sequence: CARWLGGGGRALPGYF.

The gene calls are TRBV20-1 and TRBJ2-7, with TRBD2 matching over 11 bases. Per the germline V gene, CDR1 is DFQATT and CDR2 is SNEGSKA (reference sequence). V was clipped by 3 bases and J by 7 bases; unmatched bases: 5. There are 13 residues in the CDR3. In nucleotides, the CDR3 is TGCAGTGCTAGTTATAGCGGGAGGGGGGAGCAGTACTTC. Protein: CSASYSGRGEQYF.

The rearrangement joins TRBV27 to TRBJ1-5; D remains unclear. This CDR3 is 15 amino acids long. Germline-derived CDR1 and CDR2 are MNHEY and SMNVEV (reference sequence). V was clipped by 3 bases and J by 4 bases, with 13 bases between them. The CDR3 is CASSFIGEGNQPQHF. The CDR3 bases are TGTGCCAGCAGTTTCATAGGTGAGGGAAATCAGCCCCAGCATTTT.

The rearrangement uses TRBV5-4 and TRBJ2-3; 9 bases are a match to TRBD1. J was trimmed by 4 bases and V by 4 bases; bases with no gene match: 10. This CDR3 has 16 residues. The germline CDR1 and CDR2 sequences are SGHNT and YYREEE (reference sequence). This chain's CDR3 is CASSRNGQGSADTQYF. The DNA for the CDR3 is TGTGCCAGCAGCAGGAATGGACAGGGGTCTGCAGATACGCAGTATTTT.

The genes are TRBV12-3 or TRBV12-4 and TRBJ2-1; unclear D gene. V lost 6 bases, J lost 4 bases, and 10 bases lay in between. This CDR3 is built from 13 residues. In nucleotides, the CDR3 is TGTGCCAGCAGCCTCCGCGCTTACAATGAGCAGTTCTTC. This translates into CASSLRAYNEQFF.

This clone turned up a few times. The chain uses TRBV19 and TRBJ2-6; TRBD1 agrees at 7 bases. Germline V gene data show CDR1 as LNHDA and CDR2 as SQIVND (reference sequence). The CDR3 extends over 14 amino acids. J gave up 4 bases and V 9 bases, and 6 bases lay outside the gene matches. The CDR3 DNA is TGTGCCAGCTACAGGGGCTCCGGGGCCAACGTCCTGACTTTC. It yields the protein CASYRGSGANVLTF.

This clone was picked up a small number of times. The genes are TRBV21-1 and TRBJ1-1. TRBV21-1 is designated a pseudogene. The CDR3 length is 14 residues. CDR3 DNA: TGTGCCAGCAGGGAGCGTTATCTGAACACTGAAGCTTTCTTT. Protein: CASRERYLNTEAFF.

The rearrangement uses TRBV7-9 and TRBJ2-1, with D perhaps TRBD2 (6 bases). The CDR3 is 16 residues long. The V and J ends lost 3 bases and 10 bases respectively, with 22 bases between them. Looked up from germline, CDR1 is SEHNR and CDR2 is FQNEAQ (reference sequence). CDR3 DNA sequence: TGTGCCAGCAGCTTTAGTAGACTAGGTTTCACTAACGAGCAGTTCTTC. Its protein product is CASSFSRLGFTNEQFF.

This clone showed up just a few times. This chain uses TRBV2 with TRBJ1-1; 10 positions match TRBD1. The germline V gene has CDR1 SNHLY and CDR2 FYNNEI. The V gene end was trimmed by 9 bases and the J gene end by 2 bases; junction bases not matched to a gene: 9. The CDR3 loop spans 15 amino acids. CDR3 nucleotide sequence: TGTGCCAGTGGGGGACAGGGGACAGTAAACACTGAAGCTTTCTTT. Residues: CASGGQGTVNTEAFF.

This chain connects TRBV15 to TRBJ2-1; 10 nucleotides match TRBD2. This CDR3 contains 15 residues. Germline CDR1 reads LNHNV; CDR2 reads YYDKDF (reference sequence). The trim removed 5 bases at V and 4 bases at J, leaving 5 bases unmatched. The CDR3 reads CATSPASGGYNEQFF. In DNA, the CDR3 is TGTGCCACCAGCCCCGCTAGCGGGGGATACAATGAGCAGTTCTTC.